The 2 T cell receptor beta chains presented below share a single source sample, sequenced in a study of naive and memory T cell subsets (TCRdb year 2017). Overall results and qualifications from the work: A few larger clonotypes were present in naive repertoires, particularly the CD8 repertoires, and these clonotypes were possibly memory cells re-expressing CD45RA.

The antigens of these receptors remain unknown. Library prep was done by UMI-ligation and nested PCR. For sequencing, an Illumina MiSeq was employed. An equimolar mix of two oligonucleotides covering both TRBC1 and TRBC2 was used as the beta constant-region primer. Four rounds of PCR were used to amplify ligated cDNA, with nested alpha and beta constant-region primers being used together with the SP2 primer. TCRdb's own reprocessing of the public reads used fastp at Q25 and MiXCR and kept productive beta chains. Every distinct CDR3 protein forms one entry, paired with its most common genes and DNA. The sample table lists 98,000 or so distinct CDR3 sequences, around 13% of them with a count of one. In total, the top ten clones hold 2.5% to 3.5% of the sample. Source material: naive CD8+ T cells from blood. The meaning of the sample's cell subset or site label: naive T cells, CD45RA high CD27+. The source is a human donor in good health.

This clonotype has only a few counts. The CDR3 nucleotides read TGTGCCCGCCAGGGTGTGGCTAGCGGCCTCTACAATGAGCAGTTCTTC. This sequence encodes CARQGVASGLYNEQFF. This chain joins TRBV2 and TRBJ2-1; 7 bases match TRBD2. V lost 11 bases and J lost 3; bases outside the gene matches: 16. Per germline, CDR1 SNHLY and CDR2 FYNNEI. CDR3 length equals 16 residues.

The CDR3, as DNA: TGTGCCAGCAGCTTTTTGGTGAACACTGAAGCTTTCTTT. Its translation is CASSFLVNTEAFF. The chain joins TRBV7-9 to TRBJ1-1; D gene unclear. V was shortened by 3 bases and J by 0 bases, with 5 bases between the two germline ends. The germline V gene has CDR1 SEHNR and CDR2 FQNEAQ (reference sequence). The CDR3 has 13 amino acids.